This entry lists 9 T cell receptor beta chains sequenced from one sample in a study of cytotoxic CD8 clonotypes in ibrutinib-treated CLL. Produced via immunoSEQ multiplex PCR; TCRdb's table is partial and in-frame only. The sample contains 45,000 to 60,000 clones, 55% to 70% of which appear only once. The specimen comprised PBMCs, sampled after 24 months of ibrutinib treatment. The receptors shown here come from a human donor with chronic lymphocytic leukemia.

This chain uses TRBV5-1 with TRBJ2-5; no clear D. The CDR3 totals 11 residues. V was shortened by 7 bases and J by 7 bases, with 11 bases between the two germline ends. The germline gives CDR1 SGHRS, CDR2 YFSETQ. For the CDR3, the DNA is TGCGCCAGCCCAAATCCCAGGACCCAGTACTTC. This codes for CASPNPRTQYF.

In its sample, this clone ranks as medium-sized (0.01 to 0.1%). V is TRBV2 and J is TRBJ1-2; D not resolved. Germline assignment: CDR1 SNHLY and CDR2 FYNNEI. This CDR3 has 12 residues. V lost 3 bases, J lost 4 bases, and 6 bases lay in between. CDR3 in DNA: TGTGCCAGCAGTGATACCAGCTATGGCTACACCTTC. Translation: CASSDTSYGYTF.

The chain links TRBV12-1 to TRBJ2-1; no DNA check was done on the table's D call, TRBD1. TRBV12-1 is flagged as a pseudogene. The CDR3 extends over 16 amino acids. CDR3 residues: CASSRLDRGQYNEQFF. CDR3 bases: TGTGCCAGCAGCCGCCTCGACAGGGGCCAGTACAATGAGCAGTTCTTC.

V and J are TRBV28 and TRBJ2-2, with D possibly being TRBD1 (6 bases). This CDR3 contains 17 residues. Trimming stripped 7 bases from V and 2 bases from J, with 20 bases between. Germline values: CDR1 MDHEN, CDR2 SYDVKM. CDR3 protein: CASKRPGVRGNTGELFF. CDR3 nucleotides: TGTGCCAGCAAACGTCCAGGGGTCCGGGGAAACACCGGGGAGCTGTTTTTT.

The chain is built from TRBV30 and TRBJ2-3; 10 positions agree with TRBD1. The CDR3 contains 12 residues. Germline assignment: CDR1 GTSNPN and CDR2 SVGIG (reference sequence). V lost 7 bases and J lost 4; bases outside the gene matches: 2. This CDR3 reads CAYDRGPDTQYF. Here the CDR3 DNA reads TGTGCCTATGACAGGGGGCCAGATACGCAGTATTTT. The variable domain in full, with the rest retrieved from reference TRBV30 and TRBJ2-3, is SQTIHQWPATLVQPVGSPLSLECTVEGTSNPNLYWYRQAAGRGLQLLFYSVGIGQISSEVPQNLSASRPQDRQFILSSKKLLLSDSGFYLCAYDRGPDTQYFGPGTRLTVL.

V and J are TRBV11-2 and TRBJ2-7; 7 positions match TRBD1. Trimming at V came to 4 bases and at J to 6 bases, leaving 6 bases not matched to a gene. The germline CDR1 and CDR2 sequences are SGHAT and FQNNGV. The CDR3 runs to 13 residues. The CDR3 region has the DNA TGTGCCAGCAGCTCCCCGACAGGGCTCGAGCAGTACGTC. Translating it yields CASSSPTGLEQYV.

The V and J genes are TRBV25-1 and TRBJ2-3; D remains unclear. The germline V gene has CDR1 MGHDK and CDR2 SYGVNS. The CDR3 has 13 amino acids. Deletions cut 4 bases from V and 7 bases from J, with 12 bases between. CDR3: CASSGELQHTQYF. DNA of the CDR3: TGTGCCAGCAGTGGCGAATTACAACATACGCAGTATTTT.

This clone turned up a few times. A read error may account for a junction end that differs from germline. CDR3 nucleotide sequence: TGTGCCAGCAGCTTTGGGACTAACTATGGCTACACCTTC. Translated, it gives CASSFGTNYGYTF. The gene calls are TRBV5-3 and TRBJ1-2; D remains unclear. TRBV5-3 is an ORF, and what it does is uncertain. The CDR3 totals 13 residues.

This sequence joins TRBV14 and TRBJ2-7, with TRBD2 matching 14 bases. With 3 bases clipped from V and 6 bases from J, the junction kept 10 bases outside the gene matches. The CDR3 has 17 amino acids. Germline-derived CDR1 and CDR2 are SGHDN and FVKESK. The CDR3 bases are TGTGCCAGCAGCCAGCCGGGACTAGCGGGAGCGCGCGGCGAGCAGTACTTC. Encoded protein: CASSQPGLAGARGEQYF.